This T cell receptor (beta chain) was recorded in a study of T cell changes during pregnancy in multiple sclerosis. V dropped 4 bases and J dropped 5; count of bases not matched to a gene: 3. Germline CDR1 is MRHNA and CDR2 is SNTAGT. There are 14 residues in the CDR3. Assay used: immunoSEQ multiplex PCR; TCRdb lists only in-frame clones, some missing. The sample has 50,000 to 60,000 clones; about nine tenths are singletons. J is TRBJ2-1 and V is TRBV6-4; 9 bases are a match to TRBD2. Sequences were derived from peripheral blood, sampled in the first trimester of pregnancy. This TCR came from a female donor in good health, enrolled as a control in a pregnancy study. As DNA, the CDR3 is TGTGCCAGCAGTGTTAGCGGGGGTGACAATGAGCAGTTCTTC. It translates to CASSVSGGDNEQFF.